Following are 21 T cell receptor beta chains from one sample sequenced in a study of tumor-infiltrating lymphocytes in primary liver carcinoma. Total RNA amounting to around 540 ng was the source from which TCR beta cDNA was made with a constant-region primer. Three nested multiplex PCR rounds, a slightly modified ARM-PCR, produced the libraries for TCR beta. TRBV1-TRBV30 forward primers paired with a C-beta reverse primer were used in the first two PCR rounds, which ran roughly 11 cycles each. Each CDR3 protein is one row after TCRdb ran MiXCR on the multiplex PCR reads. The repertoire holds 300,000 to 350,000 distinct CDR3 sequences, less than 75% seen once, with 6.5% in the top ten. Germline DNA was also extracted, with blood RNA taken from unsorted whole blood. The sequencing input was peripheral blood. The receptors were gathered from a man between 40 and 49 years old with primary liver carcinoma and hepatitis B virus infection.

This clonotype came up once. The chain couples TRBV7-9 to TRBJ2-1, with 10 bases identical to TRBD2. The CDR3 sequence is 16 residues long. Germline V gene data show CDR1 as SEHNR and CDR2 as FQNEAQ (reference sequence). V lost 5 bases and J lost 5; bases outside the gene matches: 9. The CDR3 region is CASSDRLAGSNNEQFF. The CDR3 nucleotides read TGTGCCAGCAGCGATCGACTAGCGGGCTCAAACAATGAGCAGTTCTTC.

V and J are TRBV12-3 or TRBV12-4 and TRBJ2-3, with TRBD2 matching over 13 bases. The CDR3 is made up of 16 amino acids. V lost 6 bases, J lost 2 bases, and 5 bases stayed unmatched. CDR3 residues: CASSTGLAGTTDTQYF. DNA for the CDR3: TGTGCCAGCAGCACGGGACTAGCGGGGACCACAGATACGCAGTATTTT.

This clonotype was found many times. This chain connects TRBV12-3 or TRBV12-4 to TRBJ2-7; no firm D call. Trimming cost V 3 bases and J 6 bases, with 15 bases left between them. The CDR3 runs 14 residues. In DNA, the CDR3 is TGTGCCAGCAGTTTTGCAAGTAGCTCTCGCGAGCAGTACTTC. Its translation is CASSFASSSREQYF.

Comments on this clonotype: In this CDR3 the conserved last residue, phenylalanine or tryptophan, is missing, so a read error is likely. The CDR3 DNA reads TGTGCCAGCAGCATAGAGTCCAGGGTTGGCGAAGCTTTCCTT. Its protein is CASSIESRVGEAFL. The chain combines TRBV11-2 with TRBJ1-1; possible D gene TRBD1, 5 bases. The germline V gene encodes CDR1 SGHAT and CDR2 FQNNGV. This CDR3 region has 14 residues.

A word on this clonotype: A much larger clone differs by one base, so this may be a read error. The conserved closing phenylalanine or tryptophan is absent in this CDR3, likely reflecting a read error. The chain carries TRBV28 and TRBJ2-7; 10 nucleotides line up with TRBD1. The CDR3 is made up of 14 amino acids. V lost 7 bases and J lost 0; bases outside the gene matches: 3. In germline, CDR1 is MDHEN, CDR2 SYDVKM. CDR3 in amino acids: CASIRTGGSYEQYL. The CDR3 nucleotides are TGTGCCAGCATCCGGACAGGGGGCTCCTACGAGCAGTACCTC.

The V call is TRBV30, the J call TRBJ2-1, with a weak D call TRBD2 (6 bases). Germline lookup yields CDR1 GTSNPN and CDR2 SVGIG (reference sequence). The CDR3 consists of 14 residues. The V end was cut by 2 bases, the J end by 8 bases, with 16 bases between. The CDR3: CAWSPSGGGDEQFF. The DNA for the CDR3 is TGTGCCTGGAGTCCGAGCGGAGGAGGGGATGAGCAGTTCTTC.

Notes on this clonotype: A much larger clone differs from this one at a single base, so this may be a read error. The chain recombines TRBV6-6 with TRBJ2-7; the D is unclear. This CDR3 comprises 11 residues. The V gene's germline CDR1 is MNHNY and CDR2 SVGAGI (reference sequence). CDR3 protein: CAGRRGDEQYF. Written as DNA, the CDR3 is TGTGCCGGCAGGAGAGGTGACGAGCAGTACTTC.

The chain couples TRBV4-1 to TRBJ1-2, with 10 bases fitting TRBD1. The CDR3 consists of 16 residues. In germline, CDR1 is MGHRA, CDR2 YSYEKL. J was trimmed by 6 bases and V by 3 bases; bases with no gene match: 10. The CDR3 nucleotides are TGCGCCAGCAGCCAGGAGGGACAGGGGACTGTCCATGGCTACACCTTC. Amino acid sequence: CASSQEGQGTVHGYTF.

The sample holds many counts of this clonotype. The chain couples TRBV6-2 or TRBV6-3 to TRBJ2-7, with D hard to call. CDR1 and CDR2 (germline): MNHEY, SVGEGT. V was pared by 6 bases and J by 3 bases, with 15 bases between. The CDR3 has 14 amino acids. CDR3 sequence reads: CASSSLNRLYEQYF. The CDR3 DNA sequence: TGTGCCAGCAGCTCCTTGAACCGGCTCTACGAGCAGTACTTC.

The V call is TRBV11-2, the J call TRBJ2-7; D gene ambiguous. The CDR3 has 15 residues. Between the trimmed V and J ends, which lost 6 bases and 5 bases, there was a span of 20 bases. Germline V gene sequence: CDR1 SGHAT, CDR2 FQNNGV. The CDR3 protein is CASRHGVGVENEQYF. CDR3 nucleotide sequence: TGTGCCAGCAGACATGGCGTTGGGGTGGAAAACGAGCAGTACTTC.

Concerning this clonotype: At one boundary the junction diverges from the germline segment, which might be a read error. The CDR3 DNA reads as TGTACCAGTAGCCGACAGGGTTTTAGACACAATGAGCAGTTCTTC. The encoded protein is CTSSRQGFRHNEQFF. The V gene is TRBV11-2, the J gene TRBJ2-1; 7 positions match TRBD1. The CDR3 covers 15 residues. Germline V gene sequence: CDR1 SGHAT, CDR2 FQNNGV.

This clonotype was seen at least ten times. The chain joins TRBV4-3 to TRBJ1-1, with unresolved D. V lost 0 bases and J lost 8, with 10 bases in between. Germline lookup yields CDR1 LGHNA and CDR2 YSLEER. This CDR3 is 13 amino acids long. CDR3 in amino acids: CASSQDTTSEAFF. The CDR3 nucleotides read TGCGCCAGCAGCCAAGATACCACGTCCGAAGCTTTCTTT.

Of note for this clonotype: A much larger clone is a single base away; this may be a read error. CDR3 residues: CAGGREGLVQGTDTQYF. The CDR3 nucleotides read TGTGCCGGCGGGCGGGAGGGCCTCGTTCAGGGCACAGATACGCAGTATTTT. The chain has TRBV6-5 and TRBJ2-3, with 9 bases aligning to TRBD2. Trimming cost V 11 bases and J 1 base; bases outside gene matches: 16. The CDR3 runs to 17 residues. Germline values: CDR1 MNHEY, CDR2 SVGAGI.

Remarks on this clonotype: Given the absence of the conserved phenylalanine or tryptophan at the CDR3 end, a read error is likely. The rearrangement links TRBV11-2 to TRBJ2-7; D is unresolved. This CDR3 spans 13 amino acids. Looked up from germline, CDR1 is SGHAT and CDR2 is FQNNGV. Trimming pared 5 bases from V and 3 bases from J, leaving 11 bases between. The CDR3, as DNA: TGTGCCAGCAGCGAGGTCCGCATCTACGAGCAGTACCTC. The encoded protein is CASSEVRIYEQYL.

This clonotype is a singleton in its sample. Here the CDR3 omits its conserved ending phenylalanine or tryptophan, so a read error is the likely source. The V call is TRBV12-3 or TRBV12-4, the J call TRBJ2-7; D is possibly TRBD1 (6 bases). V was trimmed by 5 bases and J by 6 bases, leaving 14 bases between them. The CDR3 has 13 amino acids. CDR3 bases: TGTGCCAGCAGTGCAATACAGGGAGCCGAGCAGTACCTC. This sequence encodes CASSAIQGAEQYL.

A word on this clonotype: A much larger clone differs by one base, so this may be a read error. This rearrangement joins TRBV4-1 to TRBJ2-3; TRBD1 is a possible D gene (5 bases). Germline CDR1 and CDR2: MGHRA and YSYEKL. Trimming stripped 2 bases from V and 1 base from J, with 10 bases between. This CDR3 comprises 15 residues. For the CDR3, the DNA is TGCGCCAGCAGCCAACAGGGTCGGGGCACAGATACGCAGTATTTT. Its translation: CASSQQGRGTDTQYF.

The CDR3 bases are TGTAACAGCAGCCCTCAGGGGAGTTCTGGAAACACCATATATTTT. Translating it yields CNSSPQGSSGNTIYF. This chain joins TRBV11-2 and TRBJ1-3; possibly TRBD1 for D (6 bases). Germline V lookup: CDR1 SGHAT, CDR2 FQNNGV. This CDR3 spans 15 amino acids.

There are a few counts of this clonotype. The genes are TRBV4-1 and TRBJ2-7; tentatively, D is TRBD2 (5 bases). V was trimmed by 3 bases and J by 1 base, leaving 13 bases between them. Germline CDR1 and CDR2: MGHRA and YSYEKL. The CDR3 loop spans 15 amino acids. The DNA for the CDR3 is TGCGCCAGCAGCCATCGCAGCGGATCTTCCTACGAGCAGTACTTC. It is translated as CASSHRSGSSYEQYF.

Note on this clonotype: One junction end does not reproduce the germline sequence, and a read error may be involved. The chain couples TRBV28 to TRBJ2-7; the D call may be TRBD1 or TRBD2 (5 bases each). CDR1 MDHEN and CDR2 SYDVKM come from the germline V gene. The length of the CDR3 is 11 residues. The CDR3 region is CASTGGYGQYF. CDR3 in DNA: TGTGCCAGCACTGGGGGTTACGGGCAGTACTTC.

This chain connects TRBV4-1 to TRBJ2-5; no definite D call. Germline CDR1 MGHRA, CDR2 YSYEKL. Trimming took 2 bases from V and 1 from J, leaving 8 bases between them. CDR3 length equals 14 residues. The CDR3 loop reads CASSQQTVQETQYF. CDR3 nucleotides: TGCGCCAGCAGCCAACAGACCGTCCAAGAGACCCAGTACTTC.

Remarks on this clonotype: This could be a read error, since a much larger clone is one nucleotide away. The chain carries TRBV6-1 and TRBJ2-5; D is undetermined. The V gene's germline CDR1 is MNHNS and CDR2 SASEGT. CDR3 length equals 14 residues. The CDR3 DNA reads TGTGCCAGCGGTGAATACGGCAGCCAAGAGACCCAGTACTTC. Translated: CASGEYGSQETQYF.